The sample holds a few counts of the clone carrying this TCR beta chain. This specimen comes from a study of CD8 T cells in ankylosing spondylitis. Researchers built TCR beta libraries using quantitative 5'-RACE with molecular barcodes. TCRdb reprocessed the 5' RACE reads with MiXCR, giving one entry per CDR3 protein. The table shows 150,000 to 200,000 distinct CDR3 sequences, with 13% occurring only once. Germline V gives CDR1 LNHNV, CDR2 YYDKDF (reference sequence). This CDR3 is built from 13 residues. With 1 base removed from V and 4 bases from J, the gap between germline ends came to 7 bases. V is TRBV15 and J is TRBJ2-5, with D hard to call. This clonotype originated in a female donor with ankylosing spondylitis or in good health (not recorded which). The sequenced sample was blood, either unsorted or a sorted T cell fraction (not recorded which). The CDR3 spells CATSRGSGETQYF. For the CDR3, the DNA is TGTGCCACCAGCAGAGGAAGTGGAGAGACCCAGTACTTC.